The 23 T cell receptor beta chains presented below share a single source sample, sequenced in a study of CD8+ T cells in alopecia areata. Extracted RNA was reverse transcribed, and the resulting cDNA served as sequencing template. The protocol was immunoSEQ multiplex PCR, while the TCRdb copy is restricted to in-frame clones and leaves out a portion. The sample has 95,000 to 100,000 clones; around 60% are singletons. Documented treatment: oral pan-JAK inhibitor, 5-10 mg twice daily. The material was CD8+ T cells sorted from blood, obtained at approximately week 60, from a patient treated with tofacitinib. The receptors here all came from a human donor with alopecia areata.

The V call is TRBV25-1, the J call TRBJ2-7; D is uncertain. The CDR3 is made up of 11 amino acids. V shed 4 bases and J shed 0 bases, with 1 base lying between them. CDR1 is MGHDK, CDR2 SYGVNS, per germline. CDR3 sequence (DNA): TGTGCCAGCAGTGTCTCCTACGAGCAGTACTTC. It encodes CASSVSYEQYF.

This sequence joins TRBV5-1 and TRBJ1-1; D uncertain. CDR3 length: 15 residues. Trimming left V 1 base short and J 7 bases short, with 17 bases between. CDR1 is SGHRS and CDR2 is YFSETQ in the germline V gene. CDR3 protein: CASSLLVIGRNEAFF. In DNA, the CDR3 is TGCGCCAGCAGCTTGTTAGTTATCGGGCGGAATGAAGCTTTCTTT.

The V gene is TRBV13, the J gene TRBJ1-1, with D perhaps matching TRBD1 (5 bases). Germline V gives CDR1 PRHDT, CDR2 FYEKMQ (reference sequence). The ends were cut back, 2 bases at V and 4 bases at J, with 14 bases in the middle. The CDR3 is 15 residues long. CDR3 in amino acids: CASSLPAVGGTEAFF. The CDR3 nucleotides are TGTGCCAGCAGCTTACCCGCAGTTGGGGGCACTGAAGCTTTCTTT.

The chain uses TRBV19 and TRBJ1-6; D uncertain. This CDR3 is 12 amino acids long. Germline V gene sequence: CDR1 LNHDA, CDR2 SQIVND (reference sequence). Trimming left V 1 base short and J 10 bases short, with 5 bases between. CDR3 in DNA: TGTGCCAGTAGTATAGGCCTATCACCCCTCCACTTT. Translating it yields CASSIGLSPLHF.

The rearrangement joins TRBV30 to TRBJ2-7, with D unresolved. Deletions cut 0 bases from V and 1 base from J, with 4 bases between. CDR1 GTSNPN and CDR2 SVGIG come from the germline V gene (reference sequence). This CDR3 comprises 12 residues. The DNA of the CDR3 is TGTGCCTGGAGTGTGGCTTCCTACGAGCAGTACTTC. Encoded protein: CAWSVASYEQYF.

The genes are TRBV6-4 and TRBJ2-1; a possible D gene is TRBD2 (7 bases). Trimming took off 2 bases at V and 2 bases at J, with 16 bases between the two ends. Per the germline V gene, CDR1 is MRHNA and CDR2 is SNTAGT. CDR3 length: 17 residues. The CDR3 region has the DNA TGTGCCAGCAGTGACCGAGTAGGGGGGGGAACCTACAATGAGCAGTTCTTC. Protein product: CASSDRVGGGTYNEQFF.

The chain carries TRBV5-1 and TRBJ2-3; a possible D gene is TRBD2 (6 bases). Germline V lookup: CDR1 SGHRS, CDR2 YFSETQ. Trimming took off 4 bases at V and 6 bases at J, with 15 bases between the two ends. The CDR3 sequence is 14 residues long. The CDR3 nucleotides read TGCGCCAGCAGCACGCCCCCTAGCGTGGATACGCAGTATTTT. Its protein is CASSTPPSVDTQYF. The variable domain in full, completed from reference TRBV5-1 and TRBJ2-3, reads KAGVTQTPRYLIKTRGQQVTLSCSPISGHRSVSWYQQTPGQGLQFLFEYFSETQRNKGNFPGRFSGRQFSNSRSEMNVSTLELGDSALYLCASSTPPSVDTQYFGPGTRLTVL.

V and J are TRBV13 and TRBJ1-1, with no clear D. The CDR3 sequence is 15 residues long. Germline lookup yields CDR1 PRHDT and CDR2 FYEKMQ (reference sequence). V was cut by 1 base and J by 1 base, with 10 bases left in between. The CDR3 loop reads CASSLDTAGNTEAFF. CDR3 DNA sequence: TGTGCCAGCAGCTTAGATACTGCAGGGAACACTGAAGCTTTCTTT.

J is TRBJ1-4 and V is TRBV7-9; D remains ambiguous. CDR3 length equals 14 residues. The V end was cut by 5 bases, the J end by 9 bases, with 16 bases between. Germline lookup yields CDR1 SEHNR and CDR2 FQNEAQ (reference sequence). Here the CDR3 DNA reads TGTGCCAGCAGCCGAGATTCCGACCAGAAAAAACTGTTTTTT. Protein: CASSRDSDQKKLFF.

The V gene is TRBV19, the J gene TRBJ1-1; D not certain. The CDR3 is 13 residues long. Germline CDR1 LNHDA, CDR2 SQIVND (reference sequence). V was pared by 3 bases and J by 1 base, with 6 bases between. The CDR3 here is CASSIWGNTEAFF. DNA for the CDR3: TGTGCCAGTAGTATCTGGGGGAACACTGAAGCTTTCTTT.

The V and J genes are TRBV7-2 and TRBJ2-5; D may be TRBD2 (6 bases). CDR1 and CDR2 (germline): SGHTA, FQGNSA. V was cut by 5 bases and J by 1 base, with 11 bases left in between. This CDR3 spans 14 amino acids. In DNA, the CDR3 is TGTGCCAGCAGCATGGGACTCGCCCAAGAGACCCAGTACTTC. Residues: CASSMGLAQETQYF.

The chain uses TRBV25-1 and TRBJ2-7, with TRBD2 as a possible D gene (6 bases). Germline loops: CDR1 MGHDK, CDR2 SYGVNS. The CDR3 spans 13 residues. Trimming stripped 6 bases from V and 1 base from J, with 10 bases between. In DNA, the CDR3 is TGTGCCAGCAGGGAGGGACGTTCCTACGAGCAGTACTTC. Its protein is CASREGRSYEQYF.

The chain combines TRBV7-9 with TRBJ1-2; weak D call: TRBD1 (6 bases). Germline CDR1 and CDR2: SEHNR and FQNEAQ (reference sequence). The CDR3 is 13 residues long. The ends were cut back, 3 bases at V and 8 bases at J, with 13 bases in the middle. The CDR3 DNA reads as TGTGCCAGCAGCTTGGAAAGGGGGTACGGCTACACCTTC. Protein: CASSLERGYGYTF.

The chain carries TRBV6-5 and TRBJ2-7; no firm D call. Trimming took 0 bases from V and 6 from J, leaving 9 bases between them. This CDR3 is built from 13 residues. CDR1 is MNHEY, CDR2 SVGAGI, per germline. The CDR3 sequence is CASSYSSSTEQYF. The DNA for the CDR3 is TGTGCCAGCAGTTACTCGAGTAGCACCGAGCAGTACTTC.

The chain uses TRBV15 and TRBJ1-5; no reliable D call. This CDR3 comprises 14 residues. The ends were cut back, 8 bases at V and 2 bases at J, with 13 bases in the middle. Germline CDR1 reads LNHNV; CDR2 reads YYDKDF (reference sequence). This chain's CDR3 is CATHVGGGNQPQHF. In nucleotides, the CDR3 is TGTGCCACCCACGTGGGAGGCGGCAATCAGCCCCAGCATTTT.

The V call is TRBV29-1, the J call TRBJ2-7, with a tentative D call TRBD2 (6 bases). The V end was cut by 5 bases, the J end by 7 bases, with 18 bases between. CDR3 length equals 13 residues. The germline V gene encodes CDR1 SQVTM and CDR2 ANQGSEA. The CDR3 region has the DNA TGCAGCGTTTGCGGGACCTCCAGGGATGAGCAGTACTTC. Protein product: CSVCGTSRDEQYF.

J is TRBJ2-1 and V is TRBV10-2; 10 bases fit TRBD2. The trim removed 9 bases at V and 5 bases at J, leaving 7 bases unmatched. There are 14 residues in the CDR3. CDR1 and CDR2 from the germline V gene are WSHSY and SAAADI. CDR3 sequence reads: CARSTSGLDNEQFF. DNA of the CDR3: TGCGCCAGGTCGACTAGCGGGCTTGACAATGAGCAGTTCTTC.

CDR3 in amino acids: CASSAYGTEAQETQYF. Here the CDR3 DNA reads TGTGCCAGCAGTGCCTACGGGACAGAGGCCCAAGAGACCCAGTACTTC. The rearrangement joins TRBV2 to TRBJ2-5, with TRBD1 identical over 7 bases. CDR1 and CDR2 (germline): SNHLY, FYNNEI. The V and J ends lost 4 bases and 1 base, in that order; junction bases with no gene match: 9. The CDR3 length is 16 residues.

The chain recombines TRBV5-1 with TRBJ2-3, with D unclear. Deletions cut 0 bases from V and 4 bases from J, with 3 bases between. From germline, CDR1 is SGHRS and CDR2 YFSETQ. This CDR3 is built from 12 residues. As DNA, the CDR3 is TGCGCCAGCAGCTTGGCCCCAGATACGCAGTATTTT. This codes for CASSLAPDTQYF.

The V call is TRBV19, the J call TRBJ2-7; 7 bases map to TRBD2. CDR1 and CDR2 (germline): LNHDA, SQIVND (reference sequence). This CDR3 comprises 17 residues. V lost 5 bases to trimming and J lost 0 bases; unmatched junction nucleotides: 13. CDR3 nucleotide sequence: TGTGCCAGTAGTGAGGAACCTACTAGCGCGGCCTCCTACGAGCAGTACTTC. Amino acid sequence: CASSEEPTSAASYEQYF. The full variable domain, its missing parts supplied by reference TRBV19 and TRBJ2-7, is DGGITQSPKYLFRKEGQNVTLSCEQNLNHDAMYWYRQDPGQGLRLIYYSQIVNDFQKGDIAEGYSVSREKKESFPLTVTSAQKNPTAFYLCASSEEPTSAASYEQYFGPGTRLTVT.

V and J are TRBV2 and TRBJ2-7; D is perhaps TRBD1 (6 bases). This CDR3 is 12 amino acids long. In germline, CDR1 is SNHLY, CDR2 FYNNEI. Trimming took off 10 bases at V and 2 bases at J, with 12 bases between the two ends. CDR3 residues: CAIDRTPYEQYF. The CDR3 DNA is TGTGCCATAGACAGGACTCCCTACGAGCAGTACTTC.

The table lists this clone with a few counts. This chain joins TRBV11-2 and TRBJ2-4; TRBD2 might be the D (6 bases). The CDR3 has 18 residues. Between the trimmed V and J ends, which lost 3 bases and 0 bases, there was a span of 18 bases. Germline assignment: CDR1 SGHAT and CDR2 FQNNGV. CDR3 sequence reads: CASSFFAGSTLAKNIQYF. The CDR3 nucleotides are TGTGCCAGCAGCTTTTTCGCGGGGTCCACCCTAGCCAAAAACATTCAGTACTTC.

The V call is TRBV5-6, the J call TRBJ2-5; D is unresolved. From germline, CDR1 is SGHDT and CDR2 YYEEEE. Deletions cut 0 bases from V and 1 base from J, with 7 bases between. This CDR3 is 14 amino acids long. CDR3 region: CASSLGGIQETQYF. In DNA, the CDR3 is TGTGCCAGCAGCTTGGGAGGAATCCAAGAGACCCAGTACTTC.